The rows below give T cell receptor beta chains drawn from one sample of a study of cytomegalovirus exposure and HLA in healthy donors. Sequencing was performed with immunoSEQ multiplex PCR; in TCRdb, only in-frame clones are kept and a portion is missing. This sample has around 250,000 clones, with about 90% found just once. Sequencing was carried out using PBMCs. The source of these receptors is a woman younger than 30 in good health and CMV-seronegative. CDR3s include the opening cysteine and the closing phenylalanine or tryptophan. A D gene is named only where the DNA matches it firmly. The listing skips clone size in some rows; elsewhere it reads once, few, many or a size class.

size: once; D: -; length: 15; V: TRBV5-1; J: TRBJ1-5; CDR3: CASSQGGEANQPQHF; DNA: TGCGCCAGCAGCCAGGGAGGGGAGGCCAATCAGCCCCAGCATTTT
size: -; D: TRBD2; length: 16; V: TRBV6-1; J: TRBJ2-5; CDR3: CASSALAGESQETQYF; DNA: TGTGCCAGCAGTGCACTAGCGGGGGAAAGCCAAGAGACCCAGTACTTC
size: -; D: -; length: 12; V: TRBV6-6; J: TRBJ2-2; CDR3: CASTGVGGELFF; DNA: TGTGCCAGCACAGGGGTTGGCGGGGAGCTGTTTTTT
size: -; D: -; length: 11; V: TRBV20-1; J: TRBJ2-3; CDR3: CSARAPDTQYF; DNA: TGCAGTGCTAGAGCCCCGGATACGCAGTATTTT
size: -; D: TRBD1; length: 15; V: TRBV28; J: TRBJ1-4; CDR3: CASSSGTASNEKLFF; DNA: TGTGCCAGCAGTTCCGGGACAGCTTCTAATGAAAAACTGTTTTTT
size: -; D: -; length: 14; V: TRBV11-2; J: TRBJ1-1; CDR3: CASSATSGGTEAFF; DNA: TGTGCCAGCAGCGCTACATCGGGGGGCACTGAAGCTTTCTTT
size: -; D: -; length: 16; V: TRBV15; J: TRBJ1-4; CDR3: CATSRDRGATNEKLFF; DNA: TGTGCCACCAGCAGAGACCGCGGGGCAACTAATGAAAAACTGTTTTTT
size: -; D: TRBD2; length: 17; V: TRBV7-2; J: TRBJ2-3; CDR3: CASRDGTSGGAPDTQYF; DNA: TGTGCCAGCAGAGATGGGACTAGCGGGGGGGCCCCAGATACGCAGTATTTT
size: -; D: TRBD1; length: 16; V: TRBV19; J: TRBJ1-2; CDR3: CASSPGQGARYYGYTF; DNA: TGTGCCAGTAGCCCGGGACAGGGGGCGCGGTACTATGGCTACACCTTC
size: once; D: -; length: 15; V: TRBV5-1; J: TRBJ1-6; CDR3: CASSLGQADNSPLHF; DNA: TGCGCCAGCAGCTTGGGTCAGGCTGATAATTCACCCCTCCACTTT
size: -; D: -; length: 16; V: TRBV5-1; J: TRBJ2-1; CDR3: CASSPRAGDSYNEQFF; DNA: TGCGCCAGCAGCCCGAGAGCGGGCGACTCCTACAATGAGCAGTTCTTC
size: few; D: TRBD2; length: 14; V: TRBV4-1; J: TRBJ2-7; CDR3: CASSHPGLANEQYF; DNA: TGCGCCAGCAGCCACCCGGGACTAGCGAACGAGCAGTACTTC
size: once; D: TRBD2; length: 14; V: TRBV9; J: TRBJ2-7; CDR3: CASSPGLAPYEQYF; DNA: TGTGCCAGCAGCCCTGGACTAGCCCCCTACGAGCAGTACTTC
size: once; D: TRBD1; length: 14; V: TRBV19; J: TRBJ1-3; CDR3: CASRGTATGNTIYF; DNA: TGTGCCAGTAGGGGGACAGCAACTGGAAACACCATATATTTT
size: few; D: -; length: 13; V: TRBV6-5; J: TRBJ1-1; CDR3: CASSYEGSTEAFF; DNA: TGTGCCAGCAGTTACGAGGGAAGCACTGAAGCTTTCTTT
size: -; D: -; length: 17; V: TRBV11-2; J: TRBJ1-2; CDR3: CASSPYRDTDTLEGYTF; DNA: TGTGCCAGCAGCCCTTACCGGGACACCGACACTTTGGAAGGCTACACCTTC
size: once; D: TRBD1; length: 14; V: TRBV4-3; J: TRBJ2-5; CDR3: CASSPRDREKTQYF; DNA: TGCGCCAGCAGCCCCCGAGACAGGGAAAAGACCCAGTACTTC
size: -; D: -; length: 13; V: TRBV18; J: TRBJ2-4; CDR3: CASSQGRDDIQYF; DNA: TGTGCCAGCTCCCAGGGCAGGGATGACATTCAGTACTTC
size: -; D: TRBD2; length: 17; V: TRBV4-2; J: TRBJ2-3; CDR3: CASSPPRRGVGADTQYF; DNA: TGTGCCAGCAGCCCCCCGCGGCGGGGGGTTGGCGCAGATACGCAGTATTTT
size: -; D: -; length: 15; V: TRBV5-1; J: TRBJ2-5; CDR3: CASSLAAGLQETQYF; DNA: TGCGCCAGCAGCTTGGCGGCGGGGCTACAAGAGACCCAGTACTTC
size: -; D: -; length: 13; V: TRBV2; J: TRBJ1-3; CDR3: CASSYGAGNTIYF; DNA: TGTGCCAGCAGTTACGGCGCGGGTAACACCATATATTTT
size: -; D: TRBD1; length: 16; V: TRBV4-3; J: TRBJ1-2; CDR3: CASSQDWTGPSYGYTF; DNA: TGCGCCAGCAGCCAAGATTGGACAGGCCCCTCCTATGGCTACACCTTC
size: -; D: -; length: 15; V: TRBV7-6; J: TRBJ1-1; CDR3: CASSLGPSGNTEAFF; DNA: TGTGCCAGCAGCTTAGGTCCATCGGGGAACACTGAAGCTTTCTTT
size: -; D: -; length: 14; V: TRBV29-1; J: TRBJ2-7; CDR3: CSVANRTAGSEQYF; DNA: TGCAGCGTTGCCAACCGGACAGCTGGGTCCGAGCAGTACTTC
size: -; D: -; length: 14; V: TRBV19; J: TRBJ1-2; CDR3: CASTPTWESNGYTF; DNA: TGTGCCAGTACTCCGACATGGGAGAGTAATGGCTACACCTTC
size: -; D: TRBD2; length: 15; V: TRBV10-1; J: TRBJ2-1; CDR3: CASSEAGGSYNEQFF; DNA: TGCGCCAGCAGTGAAGCGGGGGGCTCCTACAATGAGCAGTTCTTC
size: -; D: -; length: 13; V: TRBV28; J: TRBJ1-6; CDR3: CASSFPYNSPLHF; DNA: TGTGCCAGCAGTTTCCCTTATAATTCACCCCTCCACTTT